This T cell receptor (beta chain) was captured by sequencing in a study of blood T cell repertoires in COVID-19. Study context: The cDNA or gDNA used as material had been derived from T cells, B-cell-depleted T cells, or PBMCs.

Sequencing was performed with immunoSEQ multiplex PCR; in TCRdb, only in-frame clones are kept and a portion is missing. The sample comprises around 300,000 clones, around nine tenths of which are singletons, and about 2% rests with the top ten. Recovery meant two consecutive negative NP/OP PCR tests, professional clearance, or resolved symptoms. In germline, CDR1 is SGHTA, CDR2 FQGTGA. This CDR3 comprises 12 residues. Deletions cut 5 bases from V and 6 bases from J, with 7 bases between. Sequenced sample: PBMCs or T cells enriched from blood (not recorded which). The clonotype was recovered from a woman between 55 and 75 years old who had recovered from COVID-19. This chain connects TRBV7-3 to TRBJ2-2, with D possibly TRBD2 on 5 matching bases. In nucleotides, the CDR3 is TGTGCCAGCAGCCGCGGGCCCGGGGAGCTGTTTTTT. It specifies CASSRGPGELFF.